This T cell receptor (beta chain) was observed in a study of monozygotic twins with inflammatory bowel disease. The study, taken as a whole, reports: Comparison of concordant versus discordant twins revealed no difference in repertoire similarity, possibly due to limited power.

The template-switching step introduced UMIs that carried a 6-nucleotide sample barcode. TCRdb re-called the 5' RACE reads and shows each CDR3 protein once, DNA omitted. This table holds a few hundred thousand distinct CDR3 sequences. CDR3 size: 12 residues. CDR1 DFQATT and CDR2 SNEGSKA come from the germline V gene (reference sequence). Of note for this clonotype: Its antigen is unknown.

This TCR was recovered from a human donor with ulcerative colitis or Crohn's disease, or a healthy co-twin of an affected twin (not recorded which). The chain links TRBV20-1 to TRBJ2-2; TCRdb's D call of TRBD2 is untestable without DNA. Sequencing used blood. The CDR3 protein is CSAGGGTGELFF.